This is a list of T cell receptor beta chains from one sample in a study of human T cells and chemical hapten exposure. One entry per CDR3 protein results from TCRdb running MiXCR on the RACE reads. The repertoire holds under 300,000 distinct CDR3 sequences, with around 7.7% as singletons. Sequences were derived from whole blood, sampled in connection with sensitization to the hapten diphenylcyclopropenone (DPC). All receptors come from a man aged 18 to 29 with alopecia areata. Some clones in this sample may be carry-over from other donors' samples. CDR3s include the opening cysteine and the closing phenylalanine or tryptophan. A D gene is named only where the DNA matches it firmly. Rows give clone size only sometimes, using once, few, many, or a class for an expanded clone.

clone size: .
CDR3 length: 14
V gene: TRBV29-1
D gene: .
J gene: TRBJ2-7
CDR3 DNA: TGCAGCGTTCCTGGGGTGGGCTCCCTTGGCGAGCAGTACTTC
CDR3 protein: CSVPGVGSLGEQYF

clone size: many
CDR3 length: 15
V gene: TRBV6-5
D gene: .
J gene: TRBJ1-6
CDR3 DNA: TGTGCCAGCAGACAGGACTCAGAGTATAATTCACCCCTCCACTTT
CDR3 protein: CASRQDSEYNSPLHF

clone size: many
CDR3 length: 13
V gene: TRBV6-5
D gene: .
J gene: TRBJ2-2
CDR3 DNA: TGTGCCAGCATTAATCTGGATGCCGGGGAGCTGTTTTTT
CDR3 protein: CASINLDAGELFF

clone size: .
CDR3 length: 14
V gene: TRBV28
D gene: .
J gene: TRBJ1-3
CDR3 DNA: TGTGCCAGCAGCTTGGACAGCTTTGGAAACACCATATATTTT
CDR3 protein: CASSLDSFGNTIYF

clone size: .
CDR3 length: 17
V gene: TRBV11-2
D gene: .
J gene: TRBJ2-1
CDR3 DNA: TGTGCCAGCAGCTTAAACCCCAGCTGGGGGGCCTACAATGAGCAGTTCTTC
CDR3 protein: CASSLNPSWGAYNEQFF

clone size: few
CDR3 length: 13
V gene: TRBV4-3
D gene: TRBD1
J gene: TRBJ1-2
CDR3 DNA: TGCGCCAGCAGGCCGACAGGGAACTATGGCTACACCTTC
CDR3 protein: CASRPTGNYGYTF

clone size: many
CDR3 length: 14
V gene: TRBV7-8
D gene: TRBD1
J gene: TRBJ1-1
CDR3 DNA: TGTGCCAGCAGCTTTAACAGGGGCGGGACTGAAGCTTTCTTT
CDR3 protein: CASSFNRGGTEAFF

clone size: few
CDR3 length: 17
V gene: TRBV20-1
D gene: TRBD1
J gene: TRBJ1-6
CDR3 DNA: TGCAGTGCTAGGGGCAGGACAGGGCTTATCTATAATTCACCCCTCCACTTT
CDR3 protein: CSARGRTGLIYNSPLHF

clone size: .
CDR3 length: 12
V gene: TRBV28
D gene: .
J gene: TRBJ1-2
CDR3 DNA: TGTGCCAGCACCTCCAACGTGAGGCCCCCAGCCTTC
CDR3 protein: CASTSNVRPPAF

clone size: few
CDR3 length: 13
V gene: TRBV2
D gene: .
J gene: TRBJ2-3
CDR3 DNA: TGTGCCGGACACTTAACTAGCACAGATACGCAGTATTTT
CDR3 protein: CAGHLTSTDTQYF

clone size: .
CDR3 length: 14
V gene: TRBV24-1
D gene: .
J gene: TRBJ2-2
CDR3 DNA: TGTGCCACCAGTGACCTGGGAGGAACTGGGGAGCTGTTTTTT
CDR3 protein: CATSDLGGTGELFF

clone size: .
CDR3 length: 12
V gene: TRBV20-1
D gene: .
J gene: TRBJ2-5
CDR3 DNA: TGCAGTGCTTTCGGGTCCCGAGAGACCCAGTACTTC
CDR3 protein: CSAFGSRETQYF

clone size: few
CDR3 length: 13
V gene: TRBV20-1
D gene: .
J gene: TRBJ1-1
CDR3 DNA: TGCAGTGCTAGGGGCAGGGTGGGCACTGAAGCTTTCTTT
CDR3 protein: CSARGRVGTEAFF

clone size: few
CDR3 length: 16
V gene: TRBV27
D gene: .
J gene: TRBJ2-1
CDR3 DNA: TGTGCCAGCAGTTCAACCTCGAGGAGCTCCTACAATGAGCAGTTCTTC
CDR3 protein: CASSSTSRSSYNEQFF

clone size: few
CDR3 length: 17
V gene: TRBV7-2
D gene: .
J gene: TRBJ2-1
CDR3 DNA: TGTGCCAGCAGCTTAGAGGGAGGCAGGGCCCCCTACAATGAGCAGTTCTTC
CDR3 protein: CASSLEGGRAPYNEQFF

clone size: .
CDR3 length: 16
V gene: TRBV7-8
D gene: TRBD2
J gene: TRBJ2-3
CDR3 DNA: TGTGCCAGCAGCTCCCCCGGCGGGAGCCTCACAGATACGCAGTATTTT
CDR3 protein: CASSSPGGSLTDTQYF

clone size: few
CDR3 length: 16
V gene: TRBV10-3
D gene: TRBD2
J gene: TRBJ2-7
CDR3 DNA: TGTGCCACCAAATCGGTAGCGGGGGTAAGCTCCTACGAGCAGTACTTC
CDR3 protein: CATKSVAGVSSYEQYF

clone size: .
CDR3 length: 16
V gene: TRBV4-1
D gene: TRBD1
J gene: TRBJ2-3
CDR3 DNA: TGCGCCAGCAGCCATGTGGGACAGGGCAGGGCAGATACGCAGTATTTT
CDR3 protein: CASSHVGQGRADTQYF

clone size: few
CDR3 length: 16
V gene: TRBV7-9
D gene: .
J gene: TRBJ1-5
CDR3 DNA: TGTGCCAGCAGCTCCACGGACAGTGGCCGCAATCAGCCCCAGCATTTT
CDR3 protein: CASSSTDSGRNQPQHF

clone size: .
CDR3 length: 12
V gene: TRBV7-9
D gene: .
J gene: TRBJ2-1
CDR3 DNA: TGTGCCAGCAGCCTAGCTTCCAATGAGCAGTTCTTC
CDR3 protein: CASSLASNEQFF

clone size: .
CDR3 length: 14
V gene: TRBV5-1
D gene: .
J gene: TRBJ2-5
CDR3 DNA: TGCGCCAGCAGCTTACCGACAGTACAAGAGACCCAGTACTTC
CDR3 protein: CASSLPTVQETQYF

clone size: many
CDR3 length: 13
V gene: TRBV12-3/TRBV12-4
D gene: .
J gene: TRBJ1-2
CDR3 DNA: TGTGCCAGCACCCAAGACAGTCTATATGGCTACACCTTC
CDR3 protein: CASTQDSLYGYTF

clone size: .
CDR3 length: 18
V gene: TRBV4-1
D gene: TRBD1
J gene: TRBJ1-5
CDR3 DNA: TGCGCCAGCAGCCTAGTAACAGGGGATAGGCTTAGCAATCAGCCCCAGCATTTT
CDR3 protein: CASSLVTGDRLSNQPQHF

clone size: .
CDR3 length: 14
V gene: TRBV6-6
D gene: TRBD1
J gene: TRBJ2-7
CDR3 DNA: TGTGCCAGCAGCGCAGGGGGCGTCGCCTACGAGCAGTACTTC
CDR3 protein: CASSAGGVAYEQYF

clone size: few
CDR3 length: 14
V gene: TRBV20-1
D gene: .
J gene: TRBJ1-2
CDR3 DNA: TGCAGTGCTAGAGTTTTCCAGAACTCCTATGGCTACACCTTC
CDR3 protein: CSARVFQNSYGYTF

clone size: .
CDR3 length: 15
V gene: TRBV11-2
D gene: TRBD1
J gene: TRBJ1-2
CDR3 DNA: TGTGCCAGCACCGCTTATGGAGAGGGGGCGGGCGGCTACACCTTC
CDR3 protein: CASTAYGEGAGGYTF

clone size: few
CDR3 length: 16
V gene: TRBV27
D gene: TRBD1
J gene: TRBJ2-7
CDR3 DNA: TGTGCCAGCAGTTTGCATTCGAGTGGCAGGGGGCGAGAGCAGTACTTC
CDR3 protein: CASSLHSSGRGREQYF

clone size: .
CDR3 length: 13
V gene: TRBV11-2
D gene: .
J gene: TRBJ2-1
CDR3 DNA: TGTGCCAGCAGTATTGTATCGGGAGCTGAGCAGTTCTTC
CDR3 protein: CASSIVSGAEQFF

clone size: many
CDR3 length: 17
V gene: TRBV7-8
D gene: .
J gene: TRBJ2-1
CDR3 DNA: TGTGCCAGCGGAAGAGGAAAAAGGCCGAGCTCCTACAATGAGCAGTTCTTC
CDR3 protein: CASGRGKRPSSYNEQFF

clone size: many
CDR3 length: 15
V gene: TRBV7-9
D gene: .
J gene: TRBJ2-4
CDR3 DNA: TGTGCCAGCAGCTTAGTTCCGGGAGCCAAAAACATTCAGTACTTC
CDR3 protein: CASSLVPGAKNIQYF

clone size: few
CDR3 length: 16
V gene: TRBV2
D gene: TRBD1
J gene: TRBJ1-1
CDR3 DNA: TGTGCCAGCGGGGACCCGGGACAGCTTATGAACACTGAAGCTTTCTTT
CDR3 protein: CASGDPGQLMNTEAFF

clone size: few
CDR3 length: 14
V gene: TRBV7-9
D gene: .
J gene: TRBJ1-6
CDR3 DNA: TGTGCCAGCAGCTTCGGTCAGGATAATTCACCCCTCCACTTT
CDR3 protein: CASSFGQDNSPLHF

clone size: .
CDR3 length: 16
V gene: TRBV27
D gene: .
J gene: TRBJ2-5
CDR3 DNA: TGTGCCAGCAGTCCCCGGGTAGCGGTTATACAAGAGACCCAGTACTTC
CDR3 protein: CASSPRVAVIQETQYF

clone size: few
CDR3 length: 13
V gene: TRBV12-3/TRBV12-4
D gene: .
J gene: TRBJ2-2
CDR3 DNA: TGTGCCAGCCAGGACGTCTACACCGGGGAGCTGTTTTTT
CDR3 protein: CASQDVYTGELFF

clone size: .
CDR3 length: 15
V gene: TRBV7-9
D gene: .
J gene: TRBJ2-2
CDR3 DNA: TGTGCCAGCAGCTTATCTCCGGGGGCGCCGGGGGAGCTGTTTTTT
CDR3 protein: CASSLSPGAPGELFF

clone size: many
CDR3 length: 15
V gene: TRBV28
D gene: .
J gene: TRBJ2-2
CDR3 DNA: TGTGCCAGCAGTCCATCCGGACTTAACACCGGGGAGCTGTTTTTT
CDR3 protein: CASSPSGLNTGELFF

clone size: few
CDR3 length: 13
V gene: TRBV24-1
D gene: TRBD1
J gene: TRBJ1-1
CDR3 DNA: TGTGCCACCAGTGATAGGAAGGGGGCCGAAGCTTTCTTT
CDR3 protein: CATSDRKGAEAFF

clone size: .
CDR3 length: 16
V gene: TRBV10-3
D gene: .
J gene: TRBJ2-1
CDR3 DNA: TGTGCCATCAGTGAAAGCGAGGGGACCCCATACAATGAGCAGTTCTTC
CDR3 protein: CAISESEGTPYNEQFF